This passage covers 25 T cell receptor beta chains from one sample sequenced in a study of T cell responses to AZD1222 COVID-19 vaccine. TCRdb's table, derived via immunoSEQ multiplex PCR, lists solely in-frame clones and lacks some. The data contain about 150,000 clones, approximately 90% of them singletons. The sequences come from peripheral blood, collected on day 0 of AZD1222 vaccination. The receptors come from an adult in good health.

V and J are TRBV6-5 and TRBJ1-1; D might be TRBD1 (6 bases). The CDR3 is made up of 13 amino acids. V was shortened by 4 bases and J by 4 bases, with 10 bases between the two germline ends. The germline CDR1 and CDR2 sequences are MNHEY and SVGAGI. The CDR3, as DNA: TGTGCCAGCAGTTTAGGGGGGGCCACTGAAGCTTTCTTT. It codes for CASSLGGATEAFF.

This clone has only one observation. The DNA of the CDR3 is TGTGCCAGCAGCCCTCCCTCCGAGACCCAGTACTTC. This codes for CASSPPSETQYF. The chain recombines TRBV7-2 with TRBJ2-5, with unresolved D. In germline, CDR1 is SGHTA, CDR2 FQGNSA. The CDR3 is 12 amino acids. V was cut by 5 bases and J by 5 bases, with 9 bases left in between.

This clone has only a few counts. The V call is TRBV5-6, the J call TRBJ1-2; D is unclear. The V end was cut by 2 bases, the J end by 4 bases, with 12 bases between. The CDR3 sequence is 14 residues long. Germline V lookup: CDR1 SGHDT, CDR2 YYEEEE. CDR3 amino acids: CASSFPGQTYGYTF. DNA for the CDR3: TGTGCCAGCAGCTTTCCGGGCCAGACCTATGGCTACACCTTC. Variable domain in full (rest from reference TRBV5-6 and TRBJ1-2): DAGVTQSPTHLIKTRGQQVTLRCSPKSGHDTVSWYQQALGQGPQFIFQYYEEEERQRGNFPDRFSGHQFPNYSSELNVNALLLGDSALYLCASSFPGQTYGYTFGSGTRLTVV.

The chain recombines TRBV13 with TRBJ1-3; D ambiguous. There are 11 residues in the CDR3. Germline CDR1 is PRHDT and CDR2 is FYEKMQ (reference sequence). Trimming took 1 base from V and 8 from J, leaving 3 bases between them. Here the CDR3 DNA reads TGTGCCAGCAGCTTAGTAGACACCATATATTTT. Its translation is CASSLVDTIYF. Full variable domain (outside the CDR3, taken from reference TRBV13 and TRBJ1-3): AAGVIQSPRHLIKEKRETATLKCYPIPRHDTVYWYQQGPGQDPQFLISFYEKMQSDKGSIPDRFSAQQFSDYHSELNMSSLELGDSALYFCASSLVDTIYFGEGSWLTVV.

The chain recombines TRBV7-3 with TRBJ2-5, with D tentatively TRBD2 (5 bases). Germline lookup yields CDR1 SGHTA and CDR2 FQGTGA. The CDR3 is 16 residues long. Deletions cut 5 bases from V and 5 bases from J, with 21 bases between. As DNA, the CDR3 is TGTGCCAGCAGCCTAGGACTTGGGGAGAGTGAGGAGACCCAGTACTTC. This codes for CASSLGLGESEETQYF.

The chain uses TRBV5-1 and TRBJ1-4; 9 nucleotides match TRBD1. CDR1 SGHRS and CDR2 YFSETQ come from the germline V gene. The CDR3 consists of 14 residues. V lost 4 bases to trimming and J lost 8 bases; unmatched junction nucleotides: 6. CDR3 sequence reads: CASSPGQGREKLFF. CDR3 sequence (DNA): TGCGCCAGCAGCCCGGGACAGGGAAGGGAAAAACTGTTTTTT.

The chain links TRBV19 to TRBJ1-1; the D gene is possibly TRBD1 (5 bases). This CDR3 comprises 15 residues. The germline V gene encodes CDR1 LNHDA and CDR2 SQIVND (reference sequence). The ends were cut back, 5 bases at V and 5 bases at J, with 18 bases in the middle. CDR3 amino acids: CASSSGDVLGTEAFF. In DNA form, the CDR3 reads TGTGCCAGTAGTTCTGGGGACGTCCTAGGGACTGAAGCTTTCTTT.

The gene calls are TRBV27 and TRBJ2-6; no definite D call. This CDR3 contains 16 residues. With 5 bases removed from V and 0 bases from J, the gap between germline ends came to 11 bases. Germline lookup yields CDR1 MNHEY and CDR2 SMNVEV (reference sequence). CDR3 residues: CASSPQLFSGANVLTF. The CDR3 DNA is TGTGCCAGCAGTCCGCAGCTCTTCTCTGGGGCCAACGTCCTGACTTTC.

The J gene is TRBJ1-5, the V gene TRBV5-1; D might be TRBD1 (6 bases). Trimming cost V 0 bases and J 3 bases, with 13 bases left between them. The CDR3 contains 16 residues. CDR1 and CDR2 from the germline V gene are SGHRS and YFSETQ. The CDR3 DNA reads TGCGCCAGCAGCTTGGGCCCCACAGGGACCAATCAGCCCCAGCATTTT. Amino acid sequence: CASSLGPTGTNQPQHF.

The chain combines TRBV15 with TRBJ1-1; 7 bases fit TRBD1. CDR1 is LNHNV, CDR2 YYDKDF, per germline (reference sequence). The trim removed 0 bases at V and 10 bases at J, leaving 11 bases unmatched. The CDR3 loop spans 15 amino acids. The CDR3 DNA reads as TGTGCCACCAGCAGAGATAGGCGACAGGGTGGCCGAGCTTTCTTT. The encoded protein is CATSRDRRQGGRAFF. The variable domain in full, completed from reference TRBV15 and TRBJ1-1, reads DAMVIQNPRYQVTQFGKPVTLSCSQTLNHNVMYWYQQKSSQAPKLLFHYYDKDFNNEADTPDNFQSRRPNTSFCFLDIRSPGLGDTAMYLCATSRDRRQGGRAFFGQGTRLTVV.

The rearrangement links TRBV7-3 to TRBJ2-5; D possibly matches TRBD1 or TRBD2 (6 bases each). Germline CDR1 and CDR2: SGHTA and FQGTGA. The CDR3 has 15 residues. Trimming cost V 5 bases and J 4 bases, with 17 bases left between them. CDR3 residues: CASSTRGGPGETQYF. In DNA form, the CDR3 reads TGTGCCAGCAGCACCCGAGGGGGGCCGGGAGAGACCCAGTACTTC.

This sequence joins TRBV2 and TRBJ2-2, with a weak D call TRBD1 (6 bases). The CDR3 runs 15 residues. Germline-derived CDR1 and CDR2 are SNHLY and FYNNEI. The V and J ends lost 4 bases and 1 base respectively, with 10 bases between them. The CDR3 DNA sequence: TGTGCCAGCAGTGGGACAGACCTGAACACCGGGGAGCTGTTTTTT. Residues: CASSGTDLNTGELFF.

This clone was observed once. This rearrangement joins TRBV6-5 to TRBJ1-2; D uncertain. Trimming stripped 6 bases from V and 1 base from J, with 3 bases between. The CDR3 spans 11 residues. Germline CDR1 reads MNHEY; CDR2 reads SVGAGI. CDR3 sequence reads: CASRNNYGYTF. CDR3 nucleotides: TGTGCCAGCAGGAATAACTATGGCTACACCTTC.

This clone was detected only a few times. The rearrangement joins TRBV19 to TRBJ1-1; no clear D. Trimming cost V 5 bases and J 5 bases, with 12 bases left between them. Germline V lookup: CDR1 LNHDA, CDR2 SQIVND (reference sequence). This CDR3 has 13 amino acids. CDR3 sequence (DNA): TGTGCCAGTAGTCCACCTCTGTTGACTGAAGCTTTCTTT. Amino acid sequence: CASSPPLLTEAFF. The full variable domain, its missing parts supplied by reference TRBV19 and TRBJ1-1, is DGGITQSPKYLFRKEGQNVTLSCEQNLNHDAMYWYRQDPGQGLRLIYYSQIVNDFQKGDIAEGYSVSREKKESFPLTVTSAQKNPTAFYLCASSPPLLTEAFFGQGTRLTVV.

The rearrangement uses TRBV28 and TRBJ2-1; D not resolved. Trimming removed 4 bases at V and 7 bases at J, with 17 bases between. The CDR3 length is 15 residues. In germline, CDR1 is MDHEN, CDR2 SYDVKM. In nucleotides, the CDR3 is TGTGCCAGCAGTTGGAAGCAGTCCATCGGGAATGAGCAGTTCTTC. Protein: CASSWKQSIGNEQFF.

The genes are TRBV11-3 and TRBJ2-7; D is undetermined. There are 11 residues in the CDR3. The germline CDR1 and CDR2 sequences are SGHNT and YENEEA. Trimming removed 1 base at V and 6 bases at J, with 4 bases between. The CDR3 DNA follows: TGTGCCAGCAGCTTAGCTGGCGAGCAGTACTTC. Its translation is CASSLAGEQYF.

The chain has TRBV7-2 and TRBJ2-2; TRBD1 is a possible D gene (6 bases). There are 14 residues in the CDR3. CDR1 and CDR2 from the germline V gene are SGHTA and FQGNSA. Trimming took 4 bases from V and 7 from J, leaving 13 bases between them. In nucleotides, the CDR3 is TGTGCCAGCAGCTCTCGACAGGCGGGCGGGGAGCTGTTTTTT. Its protein is CASSSRQAGGELFF.

V gene TRBV9 combines with J gene TRBJ2-1; D gene uncertain. The CDR3 loop spans 14 amino acids. Trimming shortened V by 3 bases and J by 10 bases, and 17 bases separated the two germline ends. CDR1 SGDLS and CDR2 YYNGEE come from the germline V gene. The CDR3 DNA reads TGTGCCAGCAGCGCCCCCGACCGGCCCCAGGAGCAGTTCTTC. Residues: CASSAPDRPQEQFF.

This sequence joins TRBV4-2 and TRBJ2-3, with TRBD2 matching 8 bases. This CDR3 is built from 17 residues. Per germline, CDR1 LGHNA and CDR2 YNFKEQ. V lost 0 bases and J lost 5; bases outside the gene matches: 10. Written as DNA, the CDR3 is TGTGCCAGCAGCCAAGATGAGGGGCGGGGGGCCGAAGATACGCAGTATTTT. This encodes CASSQDEGRGAEDTQYF.

V usage is TRBV7-8 and J usage is TRBJ1-2; 11 bases map to TRBD1. The CDR3 runs to 16 residues. The germline V gene encodes CDR1 SGHVS and CDR2 FQNEAQ. The J segment lost 7 bases and the V segment lost 3 bases, leaving 10 bases of the junction unmatched. Written as DNA, the CDR3 is TGTGCCAGCAGCTTCGCCAACCGGGGGACAGGGGGTGGCTACACCTTC. It is translated as CASSFANRGTGGGYTF.

The gene calls are TRBV5-1 and TRBJ2-7; D call uncertain. This CDR3 spans 13 amino acids. CDR1 is SGHRS and CDR2 is YFSETQ in the germline V gene. Trimming took 7 bases from V and 3 from J, leaving 14 bases between them. In DNA, the CDR3 is TGCGCCAGCCGGAGCGACGGAGACTACGAGCAGTACTTC. Encoded protein: CASRSDGDYEQYF.

This chain joins TRBV30 and TRBJ2-7; no definite D call. Trimming stripped 1 base from V and 3 bases from J, with 7 bases between. This CDR3 is built from 12 residues. Germline CDR1 is GTSNPN and CDR2 is SVGIG (reference sequence). The CDR3 sequence is CAWSDRNYEQYF. DNA of the CDR3: TGTGCCTGGAGTGACAGAAACTACGAGCAGTACTTC.

V and J are TRBV2 and TRBJ1-1; D gene ambiguous. The length of the CDR3 is 12 residues. Trimming pared 7 bases from V and 1 base from J, leaving 7 bases between. Germline CDR1 is SNHLY and CDR2 is FYNNEI. For the CDR3, the DNA is TGTGCCAGCACGGGCCCGAACACTGAAGCTTTCTTT. Amino acid sequence: CASTGPNTEAFF.

This chain links TRBV18 with TRBJ1-4; tentatively, D is TRBD1 (6 bases). V lost 3 bases and J lost 7, with 12 bases in between. Germline CDR1 KGHSH, CDR2 LQKENI. There are 14 residues in the CDR3. CDR3 amino acids: CASSPDSVGEKLFF. Here the CDR3 DNA reads TGTGCCAGCTCACCGGACAGCGTAGGTGAAAAACTGTTTTTT.

V and J are TRBV7-3 and TRBJ2-5, with 7 positions matching TRBD2. Germline CDR1 reads SGHTA; CDR2 reads FQGTGA. V dropped 1 base and J dropped 1; count of bases not matched to a gene: 6. The CDR3 is 16 amino acids. CDR3 bases: TGTGCCAGCAGCTTAAATGGCGGGGGAAGCCAAGAGACCCAGTACTTC. Its translation is CASSLNGGGSQETQYF.